This TCR beta chain came from a study of blood T cell repertoires in acute mononucleosis (TCRdb year 2020). For context, the study as a whole: Acute-phase samples, representing the primary response, were taken within 2 weeks of symptom onset. During acute infection, mean YVL-BR-specific and GLC-BM-specific cells made up about 2% and 1% of blood CD8 T cells. The mean EBV load in blood was approximately 4 log10 genome copies per million B cells during acute infection, compared with about 2.6 at convalescence.

General conclusions and limits of the study: For BRLF1 (YVL-BR), TCRalpha CDR3 motifs played a dominant role and TCRbeta a minimal role in TCR repertoire selection. The low acute-to-convalescent clonotype overlap might be partly explained by sampling error, because only a fraction of each donor's blood was analyzed. Although only 8% to 9.5% of unique acute clonotypes carried over into convalescence, these persisting clonotypes made up most of the response, and the remainder were seemingly replaced by new, diverse de novo clonotypes. The cohort comprised only a few donors, so group averages rested on very few individuals.

On this clone itself: One junction end does not reproduce the germline sequence, and a read error may be involved.

For CDR1 and CDR2, the germline V gene lists SGHTA and FQGTGA. Taken from cysteine to phenylalanine, the CDR3 has 14 residues. Of all the DNA, just the CDR3 is kept, 42 bases in frame from base 1. This sample's time point label indicates: acute infectious mononucleosis, at clinical presentation within 2 weeks of symptom onset (visit 1). The study tracked CD8 T cell responses to two immunodominant EBV epitopes, BRLF1 109 (YVL-BR) and BMLF1 280 (GLC-BM), over primary infection. Primary EBV infection was taken to be indicated by a positive serum heterophile antibody test and EBV viral capsid antigen-specific IgM. Total CD8 T cells were first enriched from PBMCs by magnetic positive selection (MACS). Live CD3+ CD8+ tetramer+ cells were sorted on a FACSAria III to over 90% purity. A PE-conjugated tetramer loaded with the BRLF1 109-117 peptide was used for cell sorting. After tetramer sorting, TCR repertoires of EBV epitope-specific CD8 T cells were deep-sequenced directly ex vivo at acute infection and at convalescence. The donors were a few individuals between roughly 18 and 30 years old who had clinical acute infectious mononucleosis along with laboratory evidence of primary EBV infection. Heparinized peripheral blood was collected when donors presented clinically with mononucleosis symptoms and again about 6 months afterward. PBMCs were isolated by Ficoll-Paque density gradient centrifugation.

Total RNA from at least 9,500 sorted tetramer+ CD8 T cells was reverse transcribed into cDNA for TCR profiling. PCR with primers that anneal to V and J regions amplified CDR3 regions and added unique molecular identifiers to track templates. Profiling of the TCRalpha and TCRbeta chains was done on the immunoSEQ platform, including the sequencing and error-correction standards of that platform. In the paper's pipeline: Clonal copy numbers were corrected for sequencing and PCR errors, and IMGT conventions were followed to define CDR3s. Analysis was restricted to productive rearrangements and was performed with immunoSEQ Analyzer versions 2.0 and 3.0, and gene-pairing frequencies were further processed in Microsoft Excel. V-J pairings were visualized as Circos plots, and CDR3 motifs were found with MEME plus a custom motifSearch program. The OLGA algorithm was used to calculate the probability of generation of TCR sequences. Clonotypes seen at both visits were called persistent; those seen only acutely were nonpersistent; those seen only at convalescence were de novo. Any amino acid clonotype used by more than one donor was defined as a public TCR. Imported from immuneACCESS, the table was reduced by TCRdb to in-frame sequences with V and J called. These copies leave out some clones; in studies compared against another copy, an unresolved V gene accounts for under half, and the cause of the remainder is not known. The V and J calls and clone size are taken from that table; D and trimming were inferred from the DNA. Recorded for this sample are 6,000 to 9,000 clones; about 25% of them occurred a single time. Jointly, the top ten make up more than 25% of the sample.

The clonotype originates from a woman aged 18 to 35 with infectious mononucleosis caused by EBV. The sequences come from EBV YVL epitope tetramer+ CD8+ T cells sorted from PBMCs, collected during acute infectious mononucleosis. The label giving this sample's cell subset or site can be read as: CD8 T cells binding a tetramer with EBV BRLF1 109-117 peptide (YVL-BR). Rearrangement joined TRBV7-3 to TRBJ2-7; the D region possibly corresponds to TRBD1 (6 bases align). The CDR3 protein is CASSLRGGGYEQYF. The DNA is as follows: TGTGCCAGCAGTTTAAGAGGGGGTGGGTACGAGCAGTACTTC.